This T cell receptor beta chain comes out of a study of blood T cell repertoires in COVID-19. For the study at large: The United States, Italy and Spain were the sources of the acute and convalescent COVID-19 samples. Sources were T cells, B-cell-depleted T cells, or PBMCs; the material itself was cDNA or gDNA.

Libraries were prepared by immunoSEQ multiplex PCR; TCRdb keeps only in-frame clonotypes and omits some of them. Of more than 110,000 clones listed, 84% are singletons. The CDR3 sequence is 15 residues long. The germline V gene has CDR1 MNHNY and CDR2 SVGAGI (reference sequence). Trimming removed 0 bases from V and 4 bases from J, with 12 bases in between. The TCR sequence derives from a middle-aged man with acute COVID-19. This chain uses TRBV6-6 with TRBJ1-2; maybe TRBD1 (5 bases). The sequenced sample was PBMCs or T cells enriched from blood (not recorded which). Here the CDR3 reads CASSYSLRDGYGYTF. The DNA of the CDR3 is TGTGCCAGCAGTTACTCTCTCAGGGATGGCTATGGCTACACCTTC.